Listed here is a single TCR beta chain. The data stem from a study of blood T cell repertoires in COVID-19. For the study at large: There were acute and convalescent COVID-19 samples, and they came from the United States, Italy and Spain. T cells, B-cell-depleted T cells, or PBMCs provided the cDNA or gDNA that served as material.

Germline V gene lookup returns CDR1 SGDLS and CDR2 YYNGEE. J gave up 5 bases and V 3 bases, and 7 bases lay outside the gene matches. The length of the CDR3 is 16 residues. As handled by the study authors: Amplified reference gene primers provided the basis for estimating nucleated cell counts. The repertoire was sequenced with immunoSEQ multiplex PCR; TCRdb's copy has only in-frame clones and lacks some. V and J calls and clone size come straight from that table; D and trimming were deduced from the DNA. The sample contains 130,000 to 150,000 clones, about 85% of which appear only once. Sequenced material: peripheral blood. The chain is built from TRBV9 and TRBJ2-3; 12 nucleotides agree with TRBD2. The receptor comes from a human donor with acute or convalescent COVID-19. The donor label of this sample is uncertain. The CDR3 loop reads CASSDWTSGTGDTQYF. CDR3 nucleotide sequence: TGTGCCAGCAGCGACTGGACTAGCGGGACTGGAGATACGCAGTATTTT.